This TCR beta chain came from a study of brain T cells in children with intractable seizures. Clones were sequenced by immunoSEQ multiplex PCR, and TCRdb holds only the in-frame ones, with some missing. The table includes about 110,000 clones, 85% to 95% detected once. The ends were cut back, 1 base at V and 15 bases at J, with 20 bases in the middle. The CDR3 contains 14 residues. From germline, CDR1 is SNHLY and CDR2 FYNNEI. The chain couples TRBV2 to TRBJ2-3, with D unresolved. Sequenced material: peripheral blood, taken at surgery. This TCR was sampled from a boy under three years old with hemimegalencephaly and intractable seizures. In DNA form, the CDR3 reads TGTGCCAGCAGTGAAGGAGCCGAGCTACGACCACCTTATTTT. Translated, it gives CASSEGAELRPPYF.